This TCR beta chain was sequenced during a study of human T cells and chemical hapten exposure. Study background: Patients, predominantly female, presented with alopecia areata, totalis or universalis. Findings and caveats of the study: TCRs exceeding 1 in 1000 frequency stayed unchanged with DPC sensitization. Expanded TCRs made up significantly more big CDR3 similarity clusters than controls did.

This clonotype was observed a handful of times. The antigen remains unidentified. Regarding time point: patch test 2, 6 weeks after DPC sensitization. Specified treatment: therapeutic diphenylcyclopropenone sensitization with weekly scalp DPC. Phlebotomy was performed prior to application of every patch test. MiXCR was run by TCRdb on the RACE reads, yielding one entry per CDR3 protein. The repertoire holds 75,000 to 90,000 distinct CDR3 sequences, with 8% to 13% as singletons. V lost 7 bases and J lost 2; bases outside the gene matches: 5. This CDR3 spans 15 amino acids. The gene calls are TRBV12-3 or TRBV12-4 and TRBJ2-7; 13 bases align to TRBD2. The sample here was whole blood, taken in connection with sensitization to the hapten diphenylcyclopropenone (DPC). This TCR came from a woman between 50 and 59 years old with alopecia areata. Some clones in this sample may be carry-over from other donors' samples. CDR3 nucleotides: TGTGCCAGCAAAGCGGGACTAGCGGGAACCTACGAGCAGTACTTC. It yields the protein CASKAGLAGTYEQYF.